This TCR beta chain is from a study of naive and memory T cell subsets. Findings and limits, study-wide: Naive repertoires, especially CD8, held a few larger clonotypes, possibly memory cells re-expressing CD45RA.

This CDR3 is 16 amino acids long. From germline, CDR1 is SGHTA and CDR2 FQGNSA. Trimming took 5 bases from V and 6 from J, leaving 22 bases between them. Concerning this clonotype itself: What it binds is not known.

Two oligonucleotides, mixed equimolar, formed the beta constant-region primer covering TRBC1 and TRBC2. Four rounds of PCR amplified the ligated cDNA using nested alpha and beta constant-region primers plus SP2. TCRdb independently ran MiXCR on the UMI-ligation and nested PCR reads; one entry per CDR3 protein. The sample includes 130,000 to 150,000 distinct CDR3 sequences, 20% to 25% of them seen just once. Separate alpha and beta amplification began at the second PCR step. Four subsets defined by CD45RA and CD27 were sorted after CD3, CD4, CD8 and live/dead staining. The material sequenced was naive CD4+ T cells from blood. The chain is built from TRBV7-2 and TRBJ1-1; a possible D gene is TRBD1 (6 bases). This TCR came from a human donor in good health. The CDR3 DNA is TGTGCCAGCAGCCCAAGGGGACGGGGGGCATGGGCTGAAGCTTTCTTT. Protein sequence: CASSPRGRGAWAEAFF.